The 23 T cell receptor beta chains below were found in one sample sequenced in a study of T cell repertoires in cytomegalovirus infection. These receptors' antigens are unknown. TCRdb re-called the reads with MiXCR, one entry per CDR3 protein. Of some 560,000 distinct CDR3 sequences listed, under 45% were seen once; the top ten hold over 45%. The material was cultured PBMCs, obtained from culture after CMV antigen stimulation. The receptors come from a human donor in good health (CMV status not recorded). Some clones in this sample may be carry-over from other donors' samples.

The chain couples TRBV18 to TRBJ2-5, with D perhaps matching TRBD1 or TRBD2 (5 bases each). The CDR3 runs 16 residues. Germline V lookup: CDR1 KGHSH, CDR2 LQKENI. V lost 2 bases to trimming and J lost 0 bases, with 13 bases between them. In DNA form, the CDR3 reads TGTGCCAGCTCACCAACGGCAGGGACCTACCAAGAGACCCAGTACTTC. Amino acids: CASSPTAGTYQETQYF.

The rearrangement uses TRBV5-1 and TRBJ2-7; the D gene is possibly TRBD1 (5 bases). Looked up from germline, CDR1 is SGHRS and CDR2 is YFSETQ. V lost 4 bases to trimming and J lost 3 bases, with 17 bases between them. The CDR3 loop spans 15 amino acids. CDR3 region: CASSPERQGFYEQYF. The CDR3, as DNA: TGCGCCAGCAGCCCAGAGCGTCAGGGTTTCTACGAGCAGTACTTC.

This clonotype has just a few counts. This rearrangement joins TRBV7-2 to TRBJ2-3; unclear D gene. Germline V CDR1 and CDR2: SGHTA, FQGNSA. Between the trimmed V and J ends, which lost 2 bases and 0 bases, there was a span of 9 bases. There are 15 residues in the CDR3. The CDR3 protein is CASSLQRPSTDTQYF. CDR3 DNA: TGTGCCAGCAGCTTACAGCGCCCGAGCACAGATACGCAGTATTTT.

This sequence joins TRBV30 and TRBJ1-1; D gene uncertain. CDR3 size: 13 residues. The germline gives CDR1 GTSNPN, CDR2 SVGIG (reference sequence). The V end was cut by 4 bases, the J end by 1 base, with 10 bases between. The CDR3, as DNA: TGTGCCTGGAACGGGCGCACGAACACTGAAGCTTTCTTT. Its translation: CAWNGRTNTEAFF.

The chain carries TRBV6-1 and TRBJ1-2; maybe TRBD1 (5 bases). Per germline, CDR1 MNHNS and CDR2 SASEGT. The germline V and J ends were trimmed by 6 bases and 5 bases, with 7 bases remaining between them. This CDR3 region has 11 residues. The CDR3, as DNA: TGTGCCAGCAGCAGGGTTTATGGCTACACCTTC. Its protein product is CASSRVYGYTF.

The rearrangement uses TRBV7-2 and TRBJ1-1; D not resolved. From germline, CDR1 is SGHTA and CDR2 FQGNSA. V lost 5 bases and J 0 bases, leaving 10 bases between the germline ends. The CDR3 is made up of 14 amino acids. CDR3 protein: CASSLTRLNTEAFF. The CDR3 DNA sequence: TGTGCCAGCAGCCTAACGAGGTTGAACACTGAAGCTTTCTTT.

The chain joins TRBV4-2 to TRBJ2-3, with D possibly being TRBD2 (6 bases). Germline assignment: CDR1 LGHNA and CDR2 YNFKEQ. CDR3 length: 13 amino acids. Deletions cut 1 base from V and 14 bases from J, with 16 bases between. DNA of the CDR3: TGTGCCAGCAGCCAAGGGAGGACTACCCTGAGGTATTTT. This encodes CASSQGRTTLRYF.

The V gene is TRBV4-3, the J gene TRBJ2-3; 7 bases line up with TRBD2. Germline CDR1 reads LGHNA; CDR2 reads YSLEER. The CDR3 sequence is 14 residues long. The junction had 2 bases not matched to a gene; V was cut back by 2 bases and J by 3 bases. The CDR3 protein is CASSQKAGTDTQYF. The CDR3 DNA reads TGCGCCAGCAGCCAAAAAGCGGGGACAGATACGCAGTATTTT.

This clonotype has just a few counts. The CDR3: CASSSKFTLAETQYF. The CDR3 DNA is TGTGCCAGCAGCTCCAAGTTCACCCTGGCGGAGACCCAGTACTTC. The V gene is TRBV7-2, the J gene TRBJ2-5; no reliable D call. The V gene's germline CDR1 is SGHTA and CDR2 FQGNSA. The CDR3 consists of 15 residues. The germline V and J ends were trimmed by 4 bases and 5 bases, with 17 bases remaining between them.

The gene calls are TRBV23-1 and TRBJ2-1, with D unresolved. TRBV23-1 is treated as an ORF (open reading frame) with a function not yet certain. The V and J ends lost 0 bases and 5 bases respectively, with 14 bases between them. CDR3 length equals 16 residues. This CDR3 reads CASSQSKVGENNEQFF. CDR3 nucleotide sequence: TGCGCCAGCAGTCAATCGAAAGTTGGGGAAAACAATGAGCAGTTCTTC.

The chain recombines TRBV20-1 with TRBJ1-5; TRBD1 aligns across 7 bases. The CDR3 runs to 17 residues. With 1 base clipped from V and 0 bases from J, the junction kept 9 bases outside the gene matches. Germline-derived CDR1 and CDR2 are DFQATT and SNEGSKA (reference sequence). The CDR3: CSARGEGAGGSNQPQHF. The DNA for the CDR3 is TGCAGTGCTAGAGGGGAGGGGGCGGGGGGTAGCAATCAGCCCCAGCATTTT.

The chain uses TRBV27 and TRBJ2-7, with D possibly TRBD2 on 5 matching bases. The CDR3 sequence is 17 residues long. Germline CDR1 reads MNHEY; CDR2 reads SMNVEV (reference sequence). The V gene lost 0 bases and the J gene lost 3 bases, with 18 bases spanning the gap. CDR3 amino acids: CASSLSPPGVGNYEQYF. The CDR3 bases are TGTGCCAGCAGTTTATCCCCCCCCGGGGTGGGGAACTACGAGCAGTACTTC.

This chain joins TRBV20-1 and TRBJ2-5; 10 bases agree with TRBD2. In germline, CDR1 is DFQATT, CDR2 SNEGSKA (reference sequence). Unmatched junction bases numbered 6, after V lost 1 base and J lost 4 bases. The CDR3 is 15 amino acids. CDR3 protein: CSARVGASGRETQYF. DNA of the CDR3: TGCAGTGCTAGAGTAGGCGCTAGCGGGAGAGAGACCCAGTACTTC.

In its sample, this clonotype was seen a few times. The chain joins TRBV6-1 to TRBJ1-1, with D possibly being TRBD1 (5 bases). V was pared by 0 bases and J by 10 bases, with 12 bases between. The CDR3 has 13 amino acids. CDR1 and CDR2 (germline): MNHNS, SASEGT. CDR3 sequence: CASSEAGGTRAFF. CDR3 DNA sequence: TGTGCCAGCAGTGAAGCGGGGGGGACGAGAGCTTTCTTT.

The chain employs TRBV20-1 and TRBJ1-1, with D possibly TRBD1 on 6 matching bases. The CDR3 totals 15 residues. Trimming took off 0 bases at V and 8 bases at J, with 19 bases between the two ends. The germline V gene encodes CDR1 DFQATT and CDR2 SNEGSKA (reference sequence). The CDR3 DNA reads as TGCAGTGCTAGAGATCCCCGCGGAGGGGGGGCGGAAGCTTTCTTT. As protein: CSARDPRGGGAEAFF.

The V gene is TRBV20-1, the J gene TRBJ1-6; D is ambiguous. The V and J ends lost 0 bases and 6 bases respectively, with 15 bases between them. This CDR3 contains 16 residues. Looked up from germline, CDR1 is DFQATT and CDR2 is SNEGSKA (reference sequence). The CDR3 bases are TGCAGTGCTAGAGATGCTCAGGCCCTTTCTAATTCACCCCTCCACTTT. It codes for CSARDAQALSNSPLHF.

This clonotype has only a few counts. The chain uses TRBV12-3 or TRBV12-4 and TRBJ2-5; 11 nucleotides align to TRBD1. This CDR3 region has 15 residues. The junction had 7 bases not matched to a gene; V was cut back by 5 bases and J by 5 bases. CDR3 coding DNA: TGTGCCAGCAGTCGCGGACAGGGGGCCGGGGAGACCCAGTACTTC. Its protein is CASSRGQGAGETQYF.

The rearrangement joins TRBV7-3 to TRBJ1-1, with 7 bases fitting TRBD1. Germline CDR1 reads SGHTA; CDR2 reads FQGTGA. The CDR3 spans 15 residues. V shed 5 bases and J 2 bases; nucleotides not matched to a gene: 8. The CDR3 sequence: CASSPMGTVNTEAFF. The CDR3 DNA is TGTGCCAGCAGCCCCATGGGGACAGTTAACACTGAAGCTTTCTTT.

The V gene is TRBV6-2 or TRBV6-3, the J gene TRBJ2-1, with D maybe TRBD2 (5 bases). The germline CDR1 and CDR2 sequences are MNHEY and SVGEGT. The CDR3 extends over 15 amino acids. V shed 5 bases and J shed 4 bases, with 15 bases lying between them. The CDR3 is CASSLLGGGYNEQFF. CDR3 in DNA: TGTGCCAGCAGTCTACTTGGAGGAGGATACAATGAGCAGTTCTTC.

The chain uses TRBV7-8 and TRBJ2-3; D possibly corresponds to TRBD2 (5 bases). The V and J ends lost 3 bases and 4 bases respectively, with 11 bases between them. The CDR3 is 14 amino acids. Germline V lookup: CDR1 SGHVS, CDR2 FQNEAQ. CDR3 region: CASSFGLAADTQYF. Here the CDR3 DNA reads TGTGCCAGCAGCTTCGGGCTAGCCGCAGATACGCAGTATTTT.

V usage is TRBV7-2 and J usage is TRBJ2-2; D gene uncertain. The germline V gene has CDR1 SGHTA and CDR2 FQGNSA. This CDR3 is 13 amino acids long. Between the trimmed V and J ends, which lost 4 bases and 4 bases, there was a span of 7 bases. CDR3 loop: CASSSQFTGELFF. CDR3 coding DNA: TGTGCCAGCAGCTCACAGTTCACCGGGGAGCTGTTTTTT. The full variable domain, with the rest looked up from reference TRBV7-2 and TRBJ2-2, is GAGVSQSPSNKVTEKGKDVELRCDPISGHTALYWYRQSLGQGLEFLIYFQGNSAPDKSGLPSDRFSAERTGGSVSTLTIQRTQQEDSAVYLCASSSQFTGELFFGEGSRLTVL.

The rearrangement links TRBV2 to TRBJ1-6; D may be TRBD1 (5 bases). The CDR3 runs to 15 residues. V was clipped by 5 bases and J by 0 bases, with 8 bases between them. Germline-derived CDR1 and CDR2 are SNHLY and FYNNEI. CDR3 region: CASSNGASYNSPLHF. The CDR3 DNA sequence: TGTGCCAGCAGTAACGGGGCCTCCTATAATTCACCCCTCCACTTT.

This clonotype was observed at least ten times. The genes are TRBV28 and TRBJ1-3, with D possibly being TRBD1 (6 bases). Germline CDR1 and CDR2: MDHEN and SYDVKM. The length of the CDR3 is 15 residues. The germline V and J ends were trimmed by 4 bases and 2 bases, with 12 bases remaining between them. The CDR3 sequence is CASSSYRVAGNTIYF. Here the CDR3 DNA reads TGTGCCAGCAGTTCATACAGGGTCGCTGGAAACACCATATATTTT.